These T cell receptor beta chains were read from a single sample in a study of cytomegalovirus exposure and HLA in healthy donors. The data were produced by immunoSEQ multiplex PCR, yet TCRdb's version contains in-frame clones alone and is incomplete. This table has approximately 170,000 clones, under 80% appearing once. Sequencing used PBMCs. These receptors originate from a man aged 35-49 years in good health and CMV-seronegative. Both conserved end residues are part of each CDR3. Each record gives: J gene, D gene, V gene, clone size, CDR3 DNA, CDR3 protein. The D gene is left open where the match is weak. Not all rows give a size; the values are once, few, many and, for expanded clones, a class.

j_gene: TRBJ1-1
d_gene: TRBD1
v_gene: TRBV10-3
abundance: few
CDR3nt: TGTGCCGCCTTACAGGGGGTTGACACTGAAGCTTTCTTT
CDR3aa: CAALQGVDTEAFF

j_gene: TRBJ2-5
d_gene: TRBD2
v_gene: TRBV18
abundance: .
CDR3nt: TGTGCCAGCTCACTCCCGACTAGCGGGAGGGCCGTCACAGAGACCCAGTACTTC
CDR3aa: CASSLPTSGRAVTETQYF

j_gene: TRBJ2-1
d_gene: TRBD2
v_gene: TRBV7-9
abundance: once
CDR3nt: TGTTCCAGCAGCCCCCAGGGGCGGGAGGGCTTGAATGAGCAGTTCTTC
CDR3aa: CSSSPQGREGLNEQFF

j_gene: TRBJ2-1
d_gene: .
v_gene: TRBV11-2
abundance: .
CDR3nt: TGTGCCAGCAGCTACGGGGATTACCCTAACAATGAGCAGTTCTTC
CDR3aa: CASSYGDYPNNEQFF

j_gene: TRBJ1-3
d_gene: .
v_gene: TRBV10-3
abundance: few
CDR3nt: TGTGCCATCAGTGAGTCAAGGGGCATGGACGGAAACACCATATATTTT
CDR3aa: CAISESRGMDGNTIYF

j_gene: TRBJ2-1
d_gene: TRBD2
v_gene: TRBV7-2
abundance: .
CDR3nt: TGTGCCAGCAGCTTTCGGAGCGGGAGGCCGTACAATGAGCAGTTCTTC
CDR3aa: CASSFRSGRPYNEQFF

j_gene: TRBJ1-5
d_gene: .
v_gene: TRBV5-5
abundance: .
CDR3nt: TGTGCCAGCAGCTTGGAGGGGCCCCATGGTCAGCCCCAGCATTTT
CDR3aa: CASSLEGPHGQPQHF

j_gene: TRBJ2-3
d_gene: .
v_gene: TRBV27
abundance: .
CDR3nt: TGTGCCAGCAGTTTAGCGATTAGCACAGATACGCAGTATTTT
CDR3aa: CASSLAISTDTQYF

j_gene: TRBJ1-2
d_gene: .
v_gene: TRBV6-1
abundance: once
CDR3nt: TGTGCCAGCAGGGGGCCTAACTATGGCTACACCTTC
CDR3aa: CASRGPNYGYTF

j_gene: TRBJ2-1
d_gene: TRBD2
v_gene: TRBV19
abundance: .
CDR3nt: TGTGCCAGTAGTATCCGGGACGGGGGGTACAATGAGCAGTTCTTC
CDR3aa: CASSIRDGGYNEQFF

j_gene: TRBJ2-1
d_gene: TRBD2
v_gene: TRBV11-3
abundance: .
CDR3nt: TGTGCCAGCAGCTTAGGAGCGGGAGCAAGTGAGGAGCAGTTCTTC
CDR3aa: CASSLGAGASEEQFF

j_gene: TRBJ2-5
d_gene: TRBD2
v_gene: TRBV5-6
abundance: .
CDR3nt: TGTGCCAGCAGCTTGGGTGCGGGGGGGCCGGGGGAGACCCAGTACTTC
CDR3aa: CASSLGAGGPGETQYF

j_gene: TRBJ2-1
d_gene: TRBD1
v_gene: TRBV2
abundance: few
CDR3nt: TGTGCCAGCACTAAAACCCCGGGACAGACCTACAATGAGCAGTTCTTC
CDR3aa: CASTKTPGQTYNEQFF

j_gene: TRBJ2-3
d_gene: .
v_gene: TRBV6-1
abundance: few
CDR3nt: TGTGCCAGCAGTCAGGTGACCCTCACAGATACGCAGTATTTT
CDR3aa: CASSQVTLTDTQYF

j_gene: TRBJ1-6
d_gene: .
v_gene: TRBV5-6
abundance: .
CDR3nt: TGTGCCAGCAAGTATGAAACTAATAATTCACCCCTCCACTTT
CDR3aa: CASKYETNNSPLHF

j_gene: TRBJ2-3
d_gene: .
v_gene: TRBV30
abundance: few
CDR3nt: TGTGCCTCGACCGGAGGAGGCGGCACAGATACGCAGTATTTT
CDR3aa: CASTGGGGTDTQYF

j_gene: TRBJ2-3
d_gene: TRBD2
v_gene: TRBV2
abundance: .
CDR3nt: TGTGCCAGCAGTGAAAACGGGGGGAGCACAGATACGCAGTATTTT
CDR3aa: CASSENGGSTDTQYF

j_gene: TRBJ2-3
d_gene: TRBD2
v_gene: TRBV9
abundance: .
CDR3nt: TGTGCCAGCAGCGTAGGGGCTAGCGGTTATACAGATACGCAGTATTTT
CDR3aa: CASSVGASGYTDTQYF

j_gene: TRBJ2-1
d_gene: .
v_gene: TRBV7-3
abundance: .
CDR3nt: TGTGCCAGCAACACCCCTGAAGTAGCGGAGTACAATGAGCAGTTCTTC
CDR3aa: CASNTPEVAEYNEQFF

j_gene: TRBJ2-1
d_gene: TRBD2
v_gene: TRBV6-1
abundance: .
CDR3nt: TGTGCCAGCAGTGAAGCGGGGCGGGAGCTGGGCAACAATGAGCAGTTCTTC
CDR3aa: CASSEAGRELGNNEQFF

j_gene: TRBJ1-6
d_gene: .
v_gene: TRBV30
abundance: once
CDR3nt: TGTGCCTGGAGTGTACTTGGACAGTATAATTCACCCCTCCACTTT
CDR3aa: CAWSVLGQYNSPLHF

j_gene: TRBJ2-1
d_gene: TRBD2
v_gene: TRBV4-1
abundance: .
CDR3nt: TGCGCCAGCAGCCAGCCGCTTTCTAGCGGGAGGCTTTTCTTC
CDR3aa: CASSQPLSSGRLFF

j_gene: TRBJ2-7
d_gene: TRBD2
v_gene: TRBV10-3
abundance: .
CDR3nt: TGTGCCATCAGCCCTAGCGGGGTTCTCTCCTACGAGCAGTACTTC
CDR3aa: CAISPSGVLSYEQYF

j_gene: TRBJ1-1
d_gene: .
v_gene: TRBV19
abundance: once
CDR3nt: TGTGCCAGTAGTATAGATGGCGGCGGGGCCACTGAAGCTTTCTTT
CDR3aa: CASSIDGGGATEAFF

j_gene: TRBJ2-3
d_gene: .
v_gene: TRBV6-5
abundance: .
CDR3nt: TGTGCCAGCGGGGGGATGAGCACAGATACGCAGTATTTT
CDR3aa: CASGGMSTDTQYF

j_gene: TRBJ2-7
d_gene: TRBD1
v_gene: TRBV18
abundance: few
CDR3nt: TGTGCCAGCTCACCTCCGGGACAGGGAAACTACGAGCAGTACTTC
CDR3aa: CASSPPGQGNYEQYF

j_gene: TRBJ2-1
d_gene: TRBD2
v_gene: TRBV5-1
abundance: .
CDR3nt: TGCGCCAGCAGCTCGGGACTAGCGGCCTACAATGAGCAGTTCTTC
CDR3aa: CASSSGLAAYNEQFF

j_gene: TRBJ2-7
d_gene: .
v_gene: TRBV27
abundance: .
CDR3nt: TGTGCCAGCAGTTATAAACACCACTCCTACGAGCAGTACTTC
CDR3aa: CASSYKHHSYEQYF

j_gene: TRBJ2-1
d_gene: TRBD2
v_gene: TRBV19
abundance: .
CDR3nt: TGTGCCAGTACTTCTAGCGGGAGGGCCCGGGACAATGAGCAGTTCTTC
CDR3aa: CASTSSGRARDNEQFF

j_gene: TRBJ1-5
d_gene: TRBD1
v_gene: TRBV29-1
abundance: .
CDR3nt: TGCAGCGTTGGGACAGGGCGCAATCAGCCCCAGCATTTT
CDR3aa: CSVGTGRNQPQHF

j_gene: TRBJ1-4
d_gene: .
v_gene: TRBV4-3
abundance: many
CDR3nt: TGCGCCAGCAGCCAAGAGGGGCAGGGTAATGAAAAACTGTTTTTT
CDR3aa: CASSQEGQGNEKLFF

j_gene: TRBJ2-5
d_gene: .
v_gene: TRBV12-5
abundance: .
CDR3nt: TGTGCTAGTGGTTTGACGGGAACGGGTACCCAGTACTTC
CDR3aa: CASGLTGTGTQYF

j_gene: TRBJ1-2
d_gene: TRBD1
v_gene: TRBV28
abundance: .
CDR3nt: TGTGCCAGCAGTTTGACCACCGAGACAGGGGATGGCTACACCTTC
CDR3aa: CASSLTTETGDGYTF

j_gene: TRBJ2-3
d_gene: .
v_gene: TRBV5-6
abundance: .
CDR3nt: TGTGCCAGCAGCTTCCCCAGCGGTAGCACAGATACGCAGTATTTT
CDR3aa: CASSFPSGSTDTQYF

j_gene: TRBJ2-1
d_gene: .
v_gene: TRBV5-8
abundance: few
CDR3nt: TGTGCCAGCAGCTACCTACAGGGCCCCTACAATGAGCAGTTCTTC
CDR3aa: CASSYLQGPYNEQFF

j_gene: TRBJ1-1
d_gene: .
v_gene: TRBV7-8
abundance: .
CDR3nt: TGTGCCAGCAGCCCCCCCGGTCTGGACACTGAAGCTTTCTTT
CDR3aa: CASSPPGLDTEAFF

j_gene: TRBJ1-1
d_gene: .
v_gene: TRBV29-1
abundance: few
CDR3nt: TGCAGCGTTGGGGGGGGAGCCACTGAAGCTTTCTTT
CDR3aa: CSVGGGATEAFF

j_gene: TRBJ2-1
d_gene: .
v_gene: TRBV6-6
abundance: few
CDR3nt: TGTGCCAGCAGGACACAGGGTCCCAATGAGCAGTTCTTC
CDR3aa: CASRTQGPNEQFF

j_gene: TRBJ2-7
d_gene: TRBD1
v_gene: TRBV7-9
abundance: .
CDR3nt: TGTTCCAGCAGCTTAGAAGGTAGGGGACAGGAGCAGTACTTC
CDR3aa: CSSSLEGRGQEQYF

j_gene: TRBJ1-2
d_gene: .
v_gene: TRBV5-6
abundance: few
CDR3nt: TGTGCCAGCAGCTTAGATGGGCTCTCACCTAACTATGGCTACACCTTC
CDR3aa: CASSLDGLSPNYGYTF

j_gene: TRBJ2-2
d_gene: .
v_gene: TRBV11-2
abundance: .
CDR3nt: TGTGCCAGCAGCTTAGAGCACAGGTCGGTGGAGCTGTTTTTT
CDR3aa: CASSLEHRSVELFF

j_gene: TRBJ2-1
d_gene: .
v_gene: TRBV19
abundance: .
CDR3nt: TGTGCCAGTAGCACCACCTCAGGGAACTGGGGCGATGAGCAGTTCTTC
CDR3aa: CASSTTSGNWGDEQFF

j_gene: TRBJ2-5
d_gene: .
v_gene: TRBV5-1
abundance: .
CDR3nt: TGCGCCAGCAGCTTGTTGGGGAGGACCGAGACCCAGTACTTC
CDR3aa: CASSLLGRTETQYF

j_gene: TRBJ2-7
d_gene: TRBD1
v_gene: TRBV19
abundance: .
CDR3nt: TGTGCCAGTGGGACAGGGGTAACCTACGAGCAGTACTTC
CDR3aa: CASGTGVTYEQYF

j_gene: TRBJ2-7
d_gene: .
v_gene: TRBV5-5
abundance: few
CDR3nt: TGTGCCAGCAGCTGGAGGTTAGTCTCGCTCGAGCAGTACTTC
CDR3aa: CASSWRLVSLEQYF

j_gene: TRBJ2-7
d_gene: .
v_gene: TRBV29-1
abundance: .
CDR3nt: TGCAGCGCTCAAAAGAGGGGGAGAGCTAGTCCGCACGAGCAGTACTTC
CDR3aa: CSAQKRGRASPHEQYF

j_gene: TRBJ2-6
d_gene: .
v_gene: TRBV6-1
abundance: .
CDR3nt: TGTGCCAGCAGTGAAGCTGGTTCGGGGGCTGGGGCCAACGTCCTGACTTTC
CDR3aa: CASSEAGSGAGANVLTF

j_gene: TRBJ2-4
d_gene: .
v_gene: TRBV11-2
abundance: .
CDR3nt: TGTGCCAGCAGCCGCGGGTGGGGTTTTCAGTACTTC
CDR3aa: CASSRGWGFQYF

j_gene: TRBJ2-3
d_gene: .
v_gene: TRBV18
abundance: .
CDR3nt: TGTGCCAGCTCTCTCAGCACAGATACGCAGTATTTT
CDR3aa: CASSLSTDTQYF

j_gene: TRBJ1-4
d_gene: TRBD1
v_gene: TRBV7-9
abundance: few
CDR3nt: TGTGCCAGCAGCTCGACCCCCGGACAGGGACCAACTAATGAAAAACTGTTTTTT
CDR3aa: CASSSTPGQGPTNEKLFF